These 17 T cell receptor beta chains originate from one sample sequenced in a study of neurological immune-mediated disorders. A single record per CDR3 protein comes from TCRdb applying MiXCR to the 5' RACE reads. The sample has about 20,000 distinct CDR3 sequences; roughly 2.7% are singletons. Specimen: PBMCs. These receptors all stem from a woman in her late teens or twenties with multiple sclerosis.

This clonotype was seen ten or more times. In DNA form, the CDR3 reads TGCAGTGCTAGAGGTGGAGACAGGGGCAATCAGCCCCAGCATTTT. Protein sequence: CSARGGDRGNQPQHF. J is TRBJ1-5 and V is TRBV20-1, with 7 bases matching TRBD1. Per the germline V gene, CDR1 is DFQATT and CDR2 is SNEGSKA (reference sequence). V was clipped by 1 base and J by 2 bases; unmatched bases: 5. CDR3 length equals 15 residues.

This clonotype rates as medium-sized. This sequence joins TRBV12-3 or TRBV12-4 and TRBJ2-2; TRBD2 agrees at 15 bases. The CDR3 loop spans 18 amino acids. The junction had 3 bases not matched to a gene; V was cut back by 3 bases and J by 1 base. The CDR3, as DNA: TGTGCCAGCAGTTTGCGGACTAGCGGGAGGGGGAACACCGGGGAGCTGTTTTTT. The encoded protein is CASSLRTSGRGNTGELFF.

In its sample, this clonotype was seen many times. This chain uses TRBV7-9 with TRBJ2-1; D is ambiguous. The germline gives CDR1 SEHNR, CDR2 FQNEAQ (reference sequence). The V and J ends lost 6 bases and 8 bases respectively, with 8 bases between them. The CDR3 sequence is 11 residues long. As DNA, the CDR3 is TGTGCCAGCAGGATTAGGGATGAGCAGTTCTTC. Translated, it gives CASRIRDEQFF.

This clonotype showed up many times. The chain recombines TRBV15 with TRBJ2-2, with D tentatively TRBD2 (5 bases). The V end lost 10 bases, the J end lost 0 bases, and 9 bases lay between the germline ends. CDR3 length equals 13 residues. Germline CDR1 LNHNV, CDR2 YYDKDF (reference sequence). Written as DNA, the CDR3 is TGTGCCAGTCGGGATGCGAACACCGGGGAGCTGTTTTTT. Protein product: CASRDANTGELFF.

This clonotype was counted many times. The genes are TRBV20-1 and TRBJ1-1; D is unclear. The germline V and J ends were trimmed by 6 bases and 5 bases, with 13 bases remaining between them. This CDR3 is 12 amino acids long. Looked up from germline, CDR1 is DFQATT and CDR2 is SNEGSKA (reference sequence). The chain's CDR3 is CSAPAGGTEAFF. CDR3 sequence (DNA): TGCAGTGCCCCGGCCGGCGGGACTGAAGCTTTCTTT.

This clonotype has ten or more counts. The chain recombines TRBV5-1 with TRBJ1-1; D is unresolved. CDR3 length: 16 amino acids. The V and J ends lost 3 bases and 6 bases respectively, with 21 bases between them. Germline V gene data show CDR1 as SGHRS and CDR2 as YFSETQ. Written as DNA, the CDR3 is TGCGCCAGCAGCTCGGCTTCTAAGACGGTAGTCGCTGAAGCTTTCTTT. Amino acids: CASSSASKTVVAEAFF. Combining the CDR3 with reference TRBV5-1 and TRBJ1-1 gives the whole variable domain KAGVTQTPRYLIKTRGQQVTLSCSPISGHRSVSWYQQTPGQGLQFLFEYFSETQRNKGNFPGRFSGRQFSNSRSEMNVSTLELGDSALYLCASSSASKTVVAEAFFGQGTRLTVV.

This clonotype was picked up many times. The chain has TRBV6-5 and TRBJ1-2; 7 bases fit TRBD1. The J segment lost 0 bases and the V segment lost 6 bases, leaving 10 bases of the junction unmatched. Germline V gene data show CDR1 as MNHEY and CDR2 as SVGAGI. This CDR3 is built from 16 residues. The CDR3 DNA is TGTGCCAGCAGGCACAGGGGAGGGAGAGCTAACTATGGCTACACCTTC. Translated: CASRHRGGRANYGYTF.

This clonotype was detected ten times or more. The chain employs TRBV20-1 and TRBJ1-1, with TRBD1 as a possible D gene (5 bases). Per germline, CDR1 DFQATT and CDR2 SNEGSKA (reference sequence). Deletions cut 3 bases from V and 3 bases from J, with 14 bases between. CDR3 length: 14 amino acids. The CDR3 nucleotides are TGCAGTGCTAGTCGGGAGGGGTCGGACACTGAAGCTTTCTTT. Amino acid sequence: CSASREGSDTEAFF.

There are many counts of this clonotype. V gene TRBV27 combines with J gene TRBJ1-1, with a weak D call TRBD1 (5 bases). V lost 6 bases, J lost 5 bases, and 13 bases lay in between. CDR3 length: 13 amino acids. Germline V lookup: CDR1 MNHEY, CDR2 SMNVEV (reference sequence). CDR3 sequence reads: CASSLGGFTEAFF. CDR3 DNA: TGTGCCAGCAGCCTCGGGGGTTTTACTGAAGCTTTCTTT.

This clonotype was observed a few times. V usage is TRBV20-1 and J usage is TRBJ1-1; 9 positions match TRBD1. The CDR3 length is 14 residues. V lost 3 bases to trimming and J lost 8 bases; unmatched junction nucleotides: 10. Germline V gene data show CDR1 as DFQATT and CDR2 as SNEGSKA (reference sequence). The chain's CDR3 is CSASGQGRLKEAFF. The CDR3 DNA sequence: TGCAGTGCTAGTGGACAGGGGAGGCTTAAGGAAGCTTTCTTT.

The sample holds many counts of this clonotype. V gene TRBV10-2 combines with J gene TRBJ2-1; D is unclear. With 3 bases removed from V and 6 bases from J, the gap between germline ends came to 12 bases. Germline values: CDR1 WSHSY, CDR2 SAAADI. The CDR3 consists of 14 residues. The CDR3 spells CASSDPHIGNEQFF. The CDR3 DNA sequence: TGCGCCAGCAGTGATCCGCACATTGGCAATGAGCAGTTCTTC.

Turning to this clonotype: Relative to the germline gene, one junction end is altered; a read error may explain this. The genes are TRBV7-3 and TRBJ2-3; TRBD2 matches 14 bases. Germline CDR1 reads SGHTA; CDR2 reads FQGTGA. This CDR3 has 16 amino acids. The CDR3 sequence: CASSSLTSGGVDTQYF. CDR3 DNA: TGTGCCAGTAGCTCGCTGACTAGCGGGGGGGTAGATACGCAGTATTTT. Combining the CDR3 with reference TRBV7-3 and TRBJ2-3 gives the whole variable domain GAGVSQTPSNKVTEKGKYVELRCDPISGHTALYWYRQSLGQGPEFLIYFQGTGAADDSGLPNDRFFAVRPEGSVSTLKIQRTERGDSAVYLCASSSLTSGGVDTQYFGPGTRLTVL.

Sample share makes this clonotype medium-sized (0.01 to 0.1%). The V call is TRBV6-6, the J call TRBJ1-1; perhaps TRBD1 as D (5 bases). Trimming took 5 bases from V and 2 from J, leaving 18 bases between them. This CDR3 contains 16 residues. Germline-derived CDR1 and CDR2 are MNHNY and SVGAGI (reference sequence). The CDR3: CASSPPTDSLNTEAFF. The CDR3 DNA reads TGTGCCAGCAGTCCCCCTACCGACAGCCTAAACACTGAAGCTTTCTTT.

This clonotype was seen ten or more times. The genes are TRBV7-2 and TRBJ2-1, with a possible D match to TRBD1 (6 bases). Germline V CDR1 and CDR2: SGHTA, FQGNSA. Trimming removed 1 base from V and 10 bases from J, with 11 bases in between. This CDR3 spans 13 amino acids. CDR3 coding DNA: TGTGCCAGCAGCTTAGAACGGGACATAGAGCAGTTCTTC. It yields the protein CASSLERDIEQFF.

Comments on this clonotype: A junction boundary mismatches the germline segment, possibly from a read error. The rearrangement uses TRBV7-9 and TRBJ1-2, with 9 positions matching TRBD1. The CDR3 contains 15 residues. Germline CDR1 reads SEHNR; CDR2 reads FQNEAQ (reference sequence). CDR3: CASSSDRGLIYCYTF. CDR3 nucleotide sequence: TGTGCCAGCAGCTCGGACAGGGGCCTGATCTATTGCTACACCTTC.

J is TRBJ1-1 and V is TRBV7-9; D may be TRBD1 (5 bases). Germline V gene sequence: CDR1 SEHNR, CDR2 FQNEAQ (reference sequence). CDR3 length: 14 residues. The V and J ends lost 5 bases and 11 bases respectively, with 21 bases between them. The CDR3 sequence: CASSPPGGTSGAFF. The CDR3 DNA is TGTGCCAGCAGCCCGCCCGGCGGGACGTCCGGGGCTTTCTTT.

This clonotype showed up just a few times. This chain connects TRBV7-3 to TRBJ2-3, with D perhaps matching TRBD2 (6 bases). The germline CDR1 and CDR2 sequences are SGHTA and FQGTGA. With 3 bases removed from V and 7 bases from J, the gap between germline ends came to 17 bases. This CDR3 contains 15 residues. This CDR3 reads CASSFGGVSTNTQYF. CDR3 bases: TGTGCCAGCAGCTTTGGCGGGGTATCAACCAATACGCAGTATTTT.